The 22 T cell receptor beta chains given below trace back to one sample, sequenced in a study of shared clonotypes between healthy human individuals. Clones were sequenced by immunoSEQ multiplex PCR, and TCRdb holds only the in-frame ones, with some missing. The sample shows hundreds of thousands of clones, 73% of them seen only once. The sequencing sample was made of memory CD4+ T cells sorted from blood. This sample's subset: CD45RA-negative fraction. The origin of the receptors is a woman aged 25-40 years in good health.

This sequence joins TRBV7-9 and TRBJ1-4; 11 bases agree with TRBD1. The CDR3 consists of 14 residues. Per the germline V gene, CDR1 is SEHNR and CDR2 is FQNEAQ (reference sequence). Losses at the gene ends were 6 bases for V and 8 bases for J; bases not matched to a gene: 5. CDR3 protein: CASREGQGVEKLFF. The CDR3 nucleotides are TGTGCCAGCAGAGAGGGACAGGGGGTAGAAAAACTGTTTTTT. Using reference TRBV7-9 and TRBJ1-4 for the parts outside the CDR3, the full variable domain is DTGVSQNPRHKITKRGQNVTFRCDPISEHNRLYWYRQTLGQGPEFLTYFQNEAQLEKSRLLSDRFSAERPKGSFSTLEIQRTEQGDSAMYLCASREGQGVEKLFFGSGTQLSVL.

In this sample, this clone turned up a few times. The same CDR3 is also encoded by other DNA sequences in this sample. The V gene is TRBV7-2, the J gene TRBJ2-3; D is unresolved. The CDR3 length is 12 residues. Germline lookup yields CDR1 SGHTA and CDR2 FQGNSA. Trimming pared 5 bases from V and 6 bases from J, leaving 9 bases between. The CDR3 nucleotides are TGTGCCAGCAGCCGATATACTGATACGCAGTATTTT. Encoded protein: CASSRYTDTQYF.

V is TRBV7-2 and J is TRBJ2-2; D is possibly TRBD2 (6 bases). This CDR3 region has 16 residues. The V and J ends lost 5 bases and 5 bases respectively, with 18 bases between them. Germline loops: CDR1 SGHTA, CDR2 FQGNSA. CDR3 coding DNA: TGTGCCAGCAGCCGAATCGAGCGGAGGGCAACCGGGGAGCTGTTTTTT. Amino acids: CASSRIERRATGELFF.

This clone showed up just once. The chain has TRBV28 and TRBJ2-7; 8 nucleotides agree with TRBD1. The CDR3 is 16 amino acids. Per the germline V gene, CDR1 is MDHEN and CDR2 is SYDVKM. Trimming at V came to 5 bases and at J to 2 bases, leaving 11 bases not matched to a gene. The CDR3 protein is CASSRSGLGQAYEQYF. The CDR3 DNA sequence: TGTGCCAGCAGTCGATCGGGGTTGGGACAGGCCTACGAGCAGTACTTC.

The chain links TRBV7-9 to TRBJ2-1; maybe TRBD2 (6 bases). The CDR3 extends over 13 amino acids. Germline CDR1 is SEHNR and CDR2 is FQNEAQ (reference sequence). V lost 3 bases and J lost 9, with 12 bases in between. In nucleotides, the CDR3 is TGTGCCAGCAGCTTTAGTAGCGGTGCTGAGCAGTTCTTC. Encoded protein: CASSFSSGAEQFF.

The V gene is TRBV11-3, the J gene TRBJ2-7, with TRBD2 as a possible D gene (6 bases). V dropped 5 bases and J dropped 6 bases, with 8 bases sitting between them. CDR1 is SGHNT, CDR2 YENEEA, per germline. The CDR3 extends over 11 amino acids. CDR3 residues: CASSAGGEQYF. The CDR3 nucleotides read TGTGCCAGCAGCGCCGGGGGCGAGCAGTACTTC.

V and J are TRBV2 and TRBJ1-4; possibly TRBD1 for D (5 bases). The V end was cut by 8 bases, the J end by 8 bases, with 18 bases between. The length of the CDR3 is 14 residues. Germline assignment: CDR1 SNHLY and CDR2 FYNNEI. The chain's CDR3 is CASGDQRSSEKLFF. CDR3 in DNA: TGTGCCAGCGGGGACCAGCGGTCTAGCGAAAAACTGTTTTTT.

This chain connects TRBV28 to TRBJ2-5; D is perhaps TRBD2 (5 bases). The CDR3 totals 13 residues. Germline CDR1 reads MDHEN; CDR2 reads SYDVKM. Trimming pared 8 bases from V and 2 bases from J, leaving 12 bases between. Here the CDR3 DNA reads TGTGCCAGCTACCCGGGAACTCAAGAGACCCAGTACTTC. This translates into CASYPGTQETQYF.

This chain joins TRBV10-1 and TRBJ2-5, with D unclear. The CDR3 consists of 14 residues. From germline, CDR1 is WNHNN and CDR2 SYGVQD (reference sequence). V was pared by 0 bases and J by 1 base, with 6 bases between. The CDR3 region is CASSESRAQETQYF. CDR3 nucleotide sequence: TGCGCCAGCAGTGAGTCGAGAGCCCAAGAGACCCAGTACTTC.

The chain combines TRBV28 with TRBJ2-5, with D possibly called TRBD1 or TRBD2 (5 bases each). Germline V gene lookup returns CDR1 MDHEN and CDR2 SYDVKM. The CDR3 extends over 15 amino acids. V lost 4 bases and J lost 4, with 16 bases in between. CDR3 coding DNA: TGTGCCAGCAGTTCGGGGCACGGGCATATAGAGACCCAGTACTTC. Its protein is CASSSGHGHIETQYF.

This clone has a handful of counts. The chain recombines TRBV2 with TRBJ2-7; D perhaps matches TRBD2 (5 bases). The V gene lost 7 bases and the J gene lost 2 bases, with 6 bases spanning the gap. The CDR3 covers 11 residues. Germline loops: CDR1 SNHLY, CDR2 FYNNEI. The CDR3, as DNA: TGTGCCAGCAAGGGAGCCTACGAGCAGTACTTC. Translating gives CASKGAYEQYF.

This clone was seen more than once but under ten times. The junction and the germline gene differ at one end; a read error may be behind it. At the DNA level, this CDR3 is encoded by other sequences in the same sample as well. The V and J genes are TRBV7-2 and TRBJ2-1, with 9 bases fitting TRBD2. The CDR3 length is 15 residues. Germline CDR1 and CDR2: SGHTA and FQGNSA. CDR3 coding DNA: TGTGCCAGCAGCCTAGCGGGATCGTCCTACAATGAGCAGTTCTTC. Its protein product is CASSLAGSSYNEQFF.

Remarks on this clone: At the DNA level, this CDR3 is encoded by other sequences in the same sample as well. The chain joins TRBV2 to TRBJ2-2; D ambiguous. Trimming took off 4 bases at V and 1 base at J, with 4 bases between the two ends. The CDR3 runs to 13 residues. Germline V gene sequence: CDR1 SNHLY, CDR2 FYNNEI. The CDR3 sequence: CASSGGNTGELFF. The CDR3, as DNA: TGTGCCAGCAGTGGCGGGAACACCGGGGAGCTGTTTTTT.

The V and J genes are TRBV19 and TRBJ1-5; 7 nucleotides agree with TRBD1. There are 13 residues in the CDR3. The germline CDR1 and CDR2 sequences are LNHDA and SQIVND (reference sequence). Losses at the gene ends were 4 bases for V and 6 bases for J; bases not matched to a gene: 3. CDR3 protein: CASSTQGFQPQHF. The CDR3 DNA is TGTGCCAGTAGTACACAGGGGTTTCAGCCCCAGCATTTT.

The gene calls are TRBV6-1 and TRBJ1-5; D might be TRBD1 (6 bases). Trimming shortened V by 3 bases and J by 5 bases, and 11 bases separated the two germline ends. Germline V gene sequence: CDR1 MNHNS, CDR2 SASEGT. The CDR3 has 14 residues. The CDR3 protein is CASSEAGVYQPQHF. Here the CDR3 DNA reads TGTGCCAGCAGTGAGGCAGGGGTCTATCAGCCCCAGCATTTT.

This clone showed up just a few times. The genes are TRBV11-2 and TRBJ2-1; D gene unclear. CDR3 size: 13 residues. Deletions cut 0 bases from V and 9 bases from J, with 9 bases between. From germline, CDR1 is SGHAT and CDR2 FQNNGV. CDR3 protein: CASSLDRVGEQFF. The CDR3 DNA reads TGTGCCAGCAGCTTAGATCGAGTAGGTGAGCAGTTCTTC.

The J gene is TRBJ1-4, the V gene TRBV29-1, with a tentative D call TRBD1 (5 bases). V lost 0 bases and J lost 7, with 18 bases in between. Germline V gene sequence: CDR1 SQVTM, CDR2 ANQGSEA. The CDR3 consists of 16 residues. CDR3 bases: TGCAGCGTTGAAGACCCTACCGGGACCCTTGGTGAAAAACTGTTTTTT. Its protein product is CSVEDPTGTLGEKLFF. Full variable domain (outside the CDR3, taken from reference TRBV29-1 and TRBJ1-4): SAVISQKPSRDICQRGTSLTIQCQVDSQVTMMFWYRQQPGQSLTLIATANQGSEATYESGFVIDKFPISRPNLTFSTLTVSNMSPEDSSIYLCSVEDPTGTLGEKLFFGSGTQLSVL.

This rearrangement joins TRBV6-1 to TRBJ1-4; TRBD1 might be the D (5 bases). The length of the CDR3 is 13 residues. V gave up 8 bases and J gave up 5 bases, with 12 bases separating them. CDR1 is MNHNS and CDR2 is SASEGT in the germline V gene. CDR3 in amino acids: CASRHAGNEKLFF. Here the CDR3 DNA reads TGTGCCAGCCGCCACGCAGGGAATGAAAAACTGTTTTTT.

This clone was counted between two and nine times. The J gene is TRBJ2-5, the V gene TRBV28, with 12 positions matching TRBD1. This CDR3 has 15 residues. V trimming: 6 bases; J trimming: 5 bases; junction bases outside the gene matches: 7. Germline V gene sequence: CDR1 MDHEN, CDR2 SYDVKM. CDR3 DNA sequence: TGTGCCAGCAGGTCCGGGACAGGGGGCCGTGAGACCCAGTACTTC. Amino acid sequence: CASRSGTGGRETQYF.

This clone was detected only a few times. V gene TRBV7-2 combines with J gene TRBJ2-1; D is uncertain. CDR1 and CDR2 (germline): SGHTA, FQGNSA. V shed 1 base and J shed 6 bases, with 13 bases lying between them. The CDR3 totals 15 residues. CDR3 protein: CASSLGALSPNEQFF. In DNA, the CDR3 is TGTGCCAGCAGCTTAGGTGCCCTAAGTCCCAATGAGCAGTTCTTC.

This chain links TRBV28 with TRBJ2-1; maybe TRBD1 (5 bases). The CDR3 contains 13 residues. The germline V gene encodes CDR1 MDHEN and CDR2 SYDVKM. The V and J ends lost 2 bases and 5 bases respectively, with 7 bases between them. CDR3 in amino acids: CASSLTRDNEQFF. DNA for the CDR3: TGTGCCAGCAGTTTAACCAGGGACAATGAGCAGTTCTTC.

This clone was observed many times. CDR3 sequence reads: CASSSQREKETQYF. In DNA, the CDR3 is TGTGCCAGCAGCTCCCAGCGGGAGAAAGAGACCCAGTACTTC. V is TRBV11-2 and J is TRBJ2-5; 8 bases map to TRBD2. Germline V gene sequence: CDR1 SGHAT, CDR2 FQNNGV. J gave up 3 bases and V 4 bases, and 4 bases lay outside the gene matches. The CDR3 runs 14 residues.